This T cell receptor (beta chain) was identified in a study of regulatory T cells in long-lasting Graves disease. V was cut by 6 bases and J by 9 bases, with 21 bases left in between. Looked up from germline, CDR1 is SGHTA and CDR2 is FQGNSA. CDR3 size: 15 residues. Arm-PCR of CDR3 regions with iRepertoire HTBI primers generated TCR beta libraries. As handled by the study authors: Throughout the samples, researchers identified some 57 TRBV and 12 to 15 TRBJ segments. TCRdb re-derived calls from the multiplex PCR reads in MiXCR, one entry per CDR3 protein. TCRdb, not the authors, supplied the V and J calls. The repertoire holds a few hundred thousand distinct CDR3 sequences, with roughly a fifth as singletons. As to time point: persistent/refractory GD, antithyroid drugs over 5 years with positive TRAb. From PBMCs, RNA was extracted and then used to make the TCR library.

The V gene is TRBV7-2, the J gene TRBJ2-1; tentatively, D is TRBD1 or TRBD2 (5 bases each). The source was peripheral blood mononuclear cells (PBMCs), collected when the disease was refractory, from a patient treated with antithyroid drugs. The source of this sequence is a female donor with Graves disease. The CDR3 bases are TGTGCCAGCAGACTCACCCCTAAAGGGACCGGTGAGCAGTTCTTC. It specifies CASRLTPKGTGEQFF.